One and the same sample provided the 16 T cell receptor beta chains below, sequenced in a study of cytomegalovirus exposure and HLA in healthy donors. The PCR employed 60 Vbeta primers together with 13 Jbeta primers. Using immunoSEQ multiplex PCR, the repertoire was profiled, and TCRdb retains in-frame clones only, with some absent. The sample consists of fewer than 70,000 clones, approximately 73% of them appearing once. Input material: PBMCs. The origin of the receptors is a man aged 45-65 years in good health and CMV-seronegative.

The chain links TRBV30 to TRBJ1-3, with a possible D match to TRBD1 (5 bases). CDR1 is GTSNPN, CDR2 SVGIG, per germline (reference sequence). V was shortened by 2 bases and J by 0 bases, with 17 bases between the two germline ends. This CDR3 is 17 amino acids long. The CDR3: CAWSSIQRGFSGNTIYF. The CDR3, as DNA: TGTGCCTGGAGTTCCATACAGCGGGGCTTCTCTGGAAACACCATATATTTT.

This clone was recorded only once. The chain links TRBV2 to TRBJ1-2, with 7 bases that match TRBD1. Unmatched junction bases numbered 9, after V lost 7 bases and J lost 7 bases. In germline, CDR1 is SNHLY, CDR2 FYNNEI. This CDR3 is built from 13 residues. The CDR3 protein is CASTRDSLLGYTF. In nucleotides, the CDR3 is TGTGCCAGCACTCGGGACAGCCTCCTTGGCTACACCTTC.

This clone appeared a few times. The V call is TRBV15, the J call TRBJ1-3; the D gene is possibly TRBD1 (5 bases). The V and J ends lost 0 bases and 4 bases respectively, with 10 bases between them. Germline CDR1 reads LNHNV; CDR2 reads YYDKDF (reference sequence). The CDR3 has 15 residues. CDR3 residues: CATSRDRQIGNTIYF. Here the CDR3 DNA reads TGTGCCACCAGCAGAGATCGACAGATAGGAAACACCATATATTTT. The variable domain in full, completed from reference TRBV15 and TRBJ1-3, reads DAMVIQNPRYQVTQFGKPVTLSCSQTLNHNVMYWYQQKSSQAPKLLFHYYDKDFNNEADTPDNFQSRRPNTSFCFLDIRSPGLGDTAMYLCATSRDRQIGNTIYFGEGSWLTVV.

This clone was seen only a few times. This chain connects TRBV5-6 to TRBJ2-7, with a tentative D call TRBD2 (5 bases). Germline loops: CDR1 SGHDT, CDR2 YYEEEE. There are 13 residues in the CDR3. The V gene lost 4 bases and the J gene lost 5 bases, with 13 bases spanning the gap. CDR3 protein: CASSRGRAHEQYF. CDR3 in DNA: TGTGCCAGCAGCCGCGGGCGGGCCCACGAGCAGTACTTC. Using reference TRBV5-6 and TRBJ2-7 for the parts outside the CDR3, the full variable domain is DAGVTQSPTHLIKTRGQQVTLRCSPKSGHDTVSWYQQALGQGPQFIFQYYEEEERQRGNFPDRFSGHQFPNYSSELNVNALLLGDSALYLCASSRGRAHEQYFGPGTRLTVT.

This chain joins TRBV9 and TRBJ2-3; maybe TRBD1 (6 bases). Trimming took off 0 bases at V and 11 bases at J, with 16 bases between the two ends. The CDR3 loop spans 14 amino acids. Germline V gene data show CDR1 as SGDLS and CDR2 as YYNGEE. CDR3 bases: TGTGCCAGCAGCGTAGAGGGCAGGGGCCTGGGGCAGTATTTT. This sequence encodes CASSVEGRGLGQYF.

This rearrangement joins TRBV27 to TRBJ2-7; no reliable D call. This CDR3 is 14 amino acids long. Germline V lookup: CDR1 MNHEY, CDR2 SMNVEV (reference sequence). The ends were cut back, 4 bases at V and 4 bases at J, with 14 bases in the middle. The DNA of the CDR3 is TGTGCCAGCAGTTCCAGATTTACGGGTTACGAGCAGTACTTC. This gives the protein CASSSRFTGYEQYF.

This clone was detected only a few times. The V call is TRBV6-1, the J call TRBJ1-2; the D gene is possibly TRBD1 (5 bases). CDR1 and CDR2 from the germline V gene are MNHNS and SASEGT. The CDR3 has 14 residues. Trimming stripped 6 bases from V and 8 bases from J, with 19 bases between. In DNA form, the CDR3 reads TGTGCCAGCAGCAATGGTGGGACTAGGGACGGCTACACCTTC. It encodes CASSNGGTRDGYTF.

This clone appeared a single time. The chain uses TRBV12-5 and TRBJ1-2; 7 nucleotides align to TRBD1. CDR1 and CDR2 (germline): LGHNT, FRNRAP. V trimming: 2 bases; J trimming: 4 bases; junction bases outside the gene matches: 4. The CDR3 covers 14 residues. CDR3 region: CASGLSWTGYGYTF. CDR3 nucleotides: TGTGCTAGTGGTTTGAGTTGGACAGGCTATGGCTACACCTTC.

This clone was detected only a few times. The chain is built from TRBV9 and TRBJ2-2; the D gene is possibly TRBD2 (5 bases). Between the trimmed V and J ends, which lost 5 bases and 6 bases, there was a span of 14 bases. This CDR3 spans 14 amino acids. CDR1 SGDLS and CDR2 YYNGEE come from the germline V gene. CDR3 protein: CASRPHSSPGELFF. DNA of the CDR3: TGTGCCAGCAGACCACACTCTAGCCCCGGGGAGCTGTTTTTT.

The V and J genes are TRBV10-3 and TRBJ2-7; 10 nucleotides agree with TRBD2. This CDR3 has 15 amino acids. Germline V CDR1 and CDR2: ENHRY, SYGVKD. Unmatched junction bases numbered 5, after V lost 4 bases and J lost 2 bases. The CDR3 bases are TGTGCCATCAGTGTCGGGACTAGCGCAACCTACGAGCAGTACTTC. As protein: CAISVGTSATYEQYF.

The chain recombines TRBV11-2 with TRBJ2-3, with D maybe TRBD2 (6 bases). Trimming stripped 4 bases from V and 6 bases from J, with 14 bases between. This CDR3 region has 14 residues. Germline V gene sequence: CDR1 SGHAT, CDR2 FQNNGV. The DNA of the CDR3 is TGTGCCAGCAGCTCCCAGTGGGGGGTGGATACGCAGTATTTT. Its protein product is CASSSQWGVDTQYF.

The rearrangement uses TRBV6-6 and TRBJ1-2; TRBD1 matches at 7 bases. J was trimmed by 6 bases and V by 6 bases; bases with no gene match: 7. CDR1 is MNHNY and CDR2 is SVGAGI in the germline V gene (reference sequence). This CDR3 comprises 13 residues. CDR3 sequence (DNA): TGTGCCAGCAGCCTTACAGGGGCTGATGGCTACACCTTC. Its translation: CASSLTGADGYTF.

The gene calls are TRBV27 and TRBJ2-2; D unclear. V was shortened by 3 bases and J by 7 bases, with 12 bases between the two germline ends. Germline loops: CDR1 MNHEY, CDR2 SMNVEV (reference sequence). The CDR3 runs to 14 residues. In nucleotides, the CDR3 is TGTGCCAGCAGTTTTACAGTAACGAGCGGGGAGCTGTTTTTT. This encodes CASSFTVTSGELFF.

This clone occurred once. The chain links TRBV29-1 to TRBJ1-2; D uncertain. Trimming pared 7 bases from V and 2 bases from J, leaving 14 bases between. The CDR3 extends over 13 amino acids. Germline-derived CDR1 and CDR2 are SQVTM and ANQGSEA. The CDR3 nucleotides are TGCAGCGGTGGCACGCAGACAAACTATGGCTACACCTTC. Amino acids: CSGGTQTNYGYTF.

With regard to this clone: Other nucleotide sequences from this sample produce the same CDR3. The rearrangement links TRBV5-6 to TRBJ2-2; TRBD1 aligns across 7 bases. CDR3 length: 13 residues. CDR1 and CDR2 (germline): SGHDT, YYEEEE. V dropped 5 bases and J dropped 5; count of bases not matched to a gene: 3. The CDR3 DNA is TGTGCCAGCAGAACGACAGGGACCGGGGAGCTGTTTTTT. It yields the protein CASRTTGTGELFF. Full variable domain (outside the CDR3, taken from reference TRBV5-6 and TRBJ2-2): DAGVTQSPTHLIKTRGQQVTLRCSPKSGHDTVSWYQQALGQGPQFIFQYYEEEERQRGNFPDRFSGHQFPNYSSELNVNALLLGDSALYLCASRTTGTGELFFGEGSRLTVL.

The chain carries TRBV21-1 and TRBJ1-2. TRBV21-1 is marked as a pseudogene. CDR3 size: 14 residues. This CDR3 is CASSNPGEDYGYTF. The CDR3 region has the DNA TGTGCCAGCAGCAACCCGGGGGAAGACTATGGCTACACCTTC.